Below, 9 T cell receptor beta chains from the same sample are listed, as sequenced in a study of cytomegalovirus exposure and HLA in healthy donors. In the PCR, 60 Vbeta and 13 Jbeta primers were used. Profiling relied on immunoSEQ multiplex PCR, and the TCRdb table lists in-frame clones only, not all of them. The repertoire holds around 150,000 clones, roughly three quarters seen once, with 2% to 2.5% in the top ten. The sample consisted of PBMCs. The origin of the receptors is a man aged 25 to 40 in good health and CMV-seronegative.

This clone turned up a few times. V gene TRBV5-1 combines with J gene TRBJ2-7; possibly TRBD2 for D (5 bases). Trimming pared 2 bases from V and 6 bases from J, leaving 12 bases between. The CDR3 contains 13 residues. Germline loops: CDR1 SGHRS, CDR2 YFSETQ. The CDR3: CASSFEGLGEQYF. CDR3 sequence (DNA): TGCGCCAGCAGCTTCGAGGGCCTTGGCGAGCAGTACTTC.

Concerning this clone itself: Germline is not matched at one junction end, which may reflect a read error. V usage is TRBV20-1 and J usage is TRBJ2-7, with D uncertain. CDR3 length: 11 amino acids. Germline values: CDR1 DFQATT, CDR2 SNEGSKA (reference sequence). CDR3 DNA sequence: TGCAGTGCTACCCAAGCCTACGGGCAGTACTTC. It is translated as CSATQAYGQYF.

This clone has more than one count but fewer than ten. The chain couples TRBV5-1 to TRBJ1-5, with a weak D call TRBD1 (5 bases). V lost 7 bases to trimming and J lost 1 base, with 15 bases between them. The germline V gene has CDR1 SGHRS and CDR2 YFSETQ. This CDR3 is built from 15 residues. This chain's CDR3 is CASRGGVESNQPQHF. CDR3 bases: TGCGCCAGCCGGGGGGGGGTAGAAAGCAATCAGCCCCAGCATTTT.

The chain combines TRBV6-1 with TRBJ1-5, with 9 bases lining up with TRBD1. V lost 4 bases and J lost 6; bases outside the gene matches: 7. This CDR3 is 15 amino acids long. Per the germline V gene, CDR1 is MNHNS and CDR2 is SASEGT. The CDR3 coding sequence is TGTGCCAGCAGTGGGGGACAGGGAGAGTTTCAGCCCCAGCATTTT. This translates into CASSGGQGEFQPQHF.

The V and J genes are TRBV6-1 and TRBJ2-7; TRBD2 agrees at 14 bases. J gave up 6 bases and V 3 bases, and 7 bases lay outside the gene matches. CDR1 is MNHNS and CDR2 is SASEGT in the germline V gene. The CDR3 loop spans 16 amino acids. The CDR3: CASSDGGTSGSGEQYF. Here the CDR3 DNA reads TGTGCCAGCAGTGATGGGGGGACTAGCGGGAGTGGCGAGCAGTACTTC.

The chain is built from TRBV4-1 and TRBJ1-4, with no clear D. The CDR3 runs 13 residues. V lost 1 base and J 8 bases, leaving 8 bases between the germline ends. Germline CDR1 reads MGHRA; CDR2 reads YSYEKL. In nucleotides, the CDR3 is TGCGCCAGCAGCCAAGCGGGTTCAGAAAAACTGTTTTTT. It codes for CASSQAGSEKLFF.

The CDR3 loop reads CASSVRGTGSGELFF. CDR3 nucleotide sequence: TGTGCCAGCAGCGTAAGGGGGACAGGGTCCGGGGAGCTGTTTTTT. The V and J genes are TRBV5-5 and TRBJ2-2; 9 bases line up with TRBD1. The length of the CDR3 is 15 residues. Germline V CDR1 and CDR2: SGHKS, YYEKEE (reference sequence). The junction had 7 bases not matched to a gene; V was cut back by 4 bases and J by 6 bases.

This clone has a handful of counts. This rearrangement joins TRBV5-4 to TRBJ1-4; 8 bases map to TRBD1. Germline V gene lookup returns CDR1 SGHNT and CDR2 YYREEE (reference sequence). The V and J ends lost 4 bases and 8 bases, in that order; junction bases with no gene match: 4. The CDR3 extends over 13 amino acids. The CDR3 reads CASSRGTGEKLFF. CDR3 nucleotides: TGTGCCAGCAGCCGAGGGACAGGAGAAAAACTGTTTTTT.

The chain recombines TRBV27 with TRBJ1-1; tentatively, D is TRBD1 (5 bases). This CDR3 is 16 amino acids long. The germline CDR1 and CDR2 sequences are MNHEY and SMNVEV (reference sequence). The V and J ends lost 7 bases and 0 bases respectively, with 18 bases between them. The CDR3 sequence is CASTPGGGRVNTEAFF. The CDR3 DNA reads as TGTGCCAGCACTCCTGGGGGGGGGAGAGTGAACACTGAAGCTTTCTTT.